This TCR beta chain stems from a study of T cell responses to AZD1222 COVID-19 vaccine. Some clones are missing from TCRdb's copy, which holds only in-frame ones; the method was immunoSEQ multiplex PCR. Of tens of thousands of clones listed, around 80% were seen once; the top ten hold around 3.5%. Germline loops: CDR1 LNHDA, CDR2 SQIVND (reference sequence). With V trimmed by 1 base and J by 7 bases, 1 base remained unmatched. The CDR3 is 14 residues long. The specimen was peripheral blood, collected 28 days after the second AZD1222 dose. This clonotype was sampled from an adult who received the AZD1222 COVID-19 vaccine. This chain uses TRBV19 with TRBJ1-6; 7 nucleotides match TRBD1. The CDR3 protein is CASSIGTGNSPLHF. CDR3 nucleotide sequence: TGTGCCAGTAGTATAGGGACAGGAAATTCACCCCTCCACTTT.